The 23 T cell receptor beta chains reported below all come from one sample, sequenced in a study of blood T cell repertoires in COVID-19 (dated by TCRdb to between 2020 and 2021). Receptor libraries were prepared by the immunoSEQ multiplex PCR assay. TCRdb retrieved this table from immuneACCESS and kept in-frame rearrangements only. Not all clones are present; in checked studies, unresolved V genes account for under half, and no reason is known for the remainder. The sample profile shows about 180,000 clones; around four fifths of them were found once. Jointly, the top ten make up roughly 17% of the sample. Sequencing was performed on PBMCs or T cells enriched from blood (not recorded which). These TCRs come from a woman in her forties or fifties who had recovered from COVID-19.

J is TRBJ1-2 and V is TRBV18; possibly TRBD1 for D (5 bases). CDR3 size: 15 residues. Trimming removed 3 bases from V and 7 bases from J, with 18 bases in between. The germline V gene has CDR1 KGHSH and CDR2 LQKENI. CDR3 loop: CASSPARGSEFGYTF. CDR3 DNA: TGTGCCAGCTCACCGGCTAGGGGAAGTGAGTTTGGCTACACCTTC.

This clone was detected once. The chain uses TRBV3-1 (or the pseudogene TRBV3-2) and TRBJ2-5; TRBD2 matches at 8 bases. This CDR3 has 15 residues. Germline assignment: CDR1 LGHDT and CDR2 YNNKEL (reference sequence). V was clipped by 1 base and J by 5 bases; unmatched bases: 6. CDR3 amino acids: CASSQARTSKETQYF. The DNA for the CDR3 is TGTGCCAGCAGCCAAGCTCGGACTAGCAAGGAGACCCAGTACTTC.

V usage is TRBV2 and J usage is TRBJ2-4; 7 nucleotides agree with TRBD1. Germline V gene lookup returns CDR1 SNHLY and CDR2 FYNNEI. This CDR3 is built from 12 residues. The V and J ends lost 6 bases and 8 bases, in that order; junction bases with no gene match: 4. Written as DNA, the CDR3 is TGTGCCAGCAGCGGAACAGGGGACATTCAGTACTTC. It specifies CASSGTGDIQYF.

This clone was counted only a few times. V and J are TRBV7-9 and TRBJ2-1; D is uncertain. Trimming removed 4 bases at V and 0 bases at J, with 7 bases between. Per germline, CDR1 SEHNR and CDR2 FQNEAQ (reference sequence). This CDR3 spans 14 amino acids. CDR3 sequence: CASSSLGSYNEQFF. Written as DNA, the CDR3 is TGTGCCAGCAGCTCTCTAGGCTCCTACAATGAGCAGTTCTTC.

This clone was observed a single time. The CDR3, as DNA: TGTGCCAGCAGCTGGGCTAGCGGAGAGAGCACAGATACGCAGTATTTT. Translation gives CASSWASGESTDTQYF. The chain has TRBV7-2 and TRBJ2-3; 7 bases fit TRBD2. Germline values: CDR1 SGHTA, CDR2 FQGNSA. J gave up 0 bases and V 4 bases, and 7 bases lay outside the gene matches. The CDR3 consists of 16 residues.

This chain joins TRBV10-1 and TRBJ2-3; a possible D gene is TRBD1 (6 bases). CDR1 WNHNN and CDR2 SYGVQD come from the germline V gene (reference sequence). The CDR3 is 15 residues long. V gave up 2 bases and J gave up 4 bases, with 13 bases separating them. This chain's CDR3 is CASSERPGVADTQYF. In DNA form, the CDR3 reads TGCGCCAGCAGTGAGAGGCCAGGGGTAGCAGATACGCAGTATTTT.

This clone was observed a handful of times. The chain couples TRBV6-5 to TRBJ2-7, with 8 bases that match TRBD1. The CDR3 contains 15 residues. In germline, CDR1 is MNHEY, CDR2 SVGAGI. J gave up 2 bases and V 7 bases, and 10 bases lay outside the gene matches. The CDR3 loop reads CASTRAPGGTYEQYF. The CDR3 DNA reads as TGTGCCAGCACCCGAGCCCCAGGGGGCACCTACGAGCAGTACTTC.

In its sample, this clone was seen once. The chain recombines TRBV3-1 (or the pseudogene TRBV3-2) with TRBJ2-3; the match to TRBD2 covers 8 bases. The CDR3 consists of 15 residues. V lost 4 bases, J lost 2 bases, and 5 bases stayed unmatched. CDR1 is LGHDT and CDR2 is YNNKEL in the germline V gene (reference sequence). CDR3 amino acids: CASSPGGAFTDTQYF. The CDR3 DNA follows: TGTGCCAGCAGCCCCGGGGGGGCGTTCACAGATACGCAGTATTTT.

The rearrangement uses TRBV5-5 and TRBJ2-7; 8 bases align to TRBD2. Trimming took 4 bases from V and 3 from J; bases not matched to a gene: 18. Germline V CDR1 and CDR2: SGHKS, YYEKEE (reference sequence). The CDR3 consists of 18 residues. The CDR3: CASSPRAPLAGAVYEQYF. In DNA, the CDR3 is TGTGCCAGCAGCCCTCGGGCTCCCCTAGCGGGTGCGGTCTACGAGCAGTACTTC.

Of note for this clone: The same CDR3 arises from other DNA sequences in this sample as well. The V gene is TRBV6-2 or TRBV6-3, the J gene TRBJ1-5; 7 bases are a match to TRBD1. Germline assignment: CDR1 MNHEY and CDR2 SVGEGT. The V segment lost 5 bases and the J segment 1 base; nucleotides outside the gene matches: 8. CDR3 length equals 16 residues. The CDR3 region is CASSRGQEGSNQPQHF. As DNA, the CDR3 is TGTGCCAGCAGTCGCGGACAGGAGGGAAGCAATCAGCCCCAGCATTTT.

The CDR3: CASSIRGTGGLYEQYF. DNA of the CDR3: TGTGCCAGTAGTATCCGGGGGACAGGGGGCCTCTACGAGCAGTACTTC. V usage is TRBV19 and J usage is TRBJ2-7; 12 nucleotides agree with TRBD1. J lost 3 bases, V lost 3 bases, and 6 bases had no gene match. This CDR3 spans 16 amino acids. Germline V gene sequence: CDR1 LNHDA, CDR2 SQIVND (reference sequence).

This clone was picked up one time. This rearrangement joins TRBV7-3 to TRBJ2-1; D perhaps matches TRBD2 (6 bases). The V end lost 2 bases, the J end lost 5 bases, and 13 bases lay between the germline ends. CDR3 length: 15 amino acids. CDR1 SGHTA and CDR2 FQGTGA come from the germline V gene. The CDR3, as DNA: TGTGCCAGCAGCTTAGTCGGGAGAGGCGACAATGAGCAGTTCTTC. This gives the protein CASSLVGRGDNEQFF. Using reference TRBV7-3 and TRBJ2-1 for the parts outside the CDR3, the full variable domain is GAGVSQTPSNKVTEKGKYVELRCDPISGHTALYWYRQSLGQGPEFLIYFQGTGAADDSGLPNDRFFAVRPEGSVSTLKIQRTERGDSAVYLCASSLVGRGDNEQFFGPGTRLTVL.

This clone has only a few counts. The genes are TRBV7-9 and TRBJ2-2, with 13 positions matching TRBD2. The germline V gene encodes CDR1 SEHNR and CDR2 FQNEAQ (reference sequence). CDR3 length equals 15 residues. J lost 6 bases, V lost 5 bases, and 3 bases had no gene match. The CDR3 sequence: CASSRTSGSPGELFF. CDR3 coding DNA: TGTGCCAGCAGCAGGACTAGCGGGAGCCCCGGGGAGCTGTTTTTT.

This clone was found a few times. The chain combines TRBV11-3 with TRBJ2-5; D possibly corresponds to TRBD1 (5 bases). Per the germline V gene, CDR1 is SGHNT and CDR2 is YENEEA. CDR3 length equals 13 residues. The V end was cut by 5 bases, the J end by 5 bases, with 12 bases between. The CDR3 bases are TGTGCCAGCAGCACCAGGGTAGGGGAGACCCAGTACTTC. This gives the protein CASSTRVGETQYF. The whole variable domain, filled in from reference TRBV11-3 and TRBJ2-5, reads EAGVVQSPRYKIIEKKQPVAFWCNPISGHNTLYWYLQNLGQGPELLIRYENEEAVDDSQLPKDRFSAERLKGVDSTLKIQPAELGDSAVYLCASSTRVGETQYFGPGTRLLVL.

The chain employs TRBV6-2 or TRBV6-3 and TRBJ2-1, with 7 bases lining up with TRBD1. Germline-derived CDR1 and CDR2 are MNHEY and SVGEGT. This CDR3 is 15 amino acids long. Germline trimming cut 2 bases from V and 6 bases from J; bases unmatched to any gene: 7. The CDR3 region is CASSYPWGQSNEQFF. In DNA, the CDR3 is TGTGCCAGCAGTTACCCCTGGGGACAGAGCAATGAGCAGTTCTTC.

For the CDR3, the DNA is TGTGCCAGCAGTGCTCCGGGACAGGGTGTCAATGAGCAGTTCTTC. This encodes CASSAPGQGVNEQFF. The chain combines TRBV27 with TRBJ2-1; TRBD1 matches at 9 bases. The CDR3 spans 15 residues. Trimming removed 5 bases from V and 6 bases from J; junction bases left unmatched: 8. Germline assignment: CDR1 MNHEY and CDR2 SMNVEV (reference sequence).

The genes are TRBV24-1 and TRBJ2-7; D is possibly TRBD2 (5 bases). In germline, CDR1 is KGHDR, CDR2 SFDVKD. The CDR3 totals 13 residues. The V gene lost 3 bases and the J gene lost 3 bases, with 8 bases spanning the gap. CDR3 sequence: CATSDPLGYEQYF. For the CDR3, the DNA is TGTGCCACCAGTGATCCACTAGGCTACGAGCAGTACTTC.

A word on this clone: Germline and junction disagree at one end, which may indicate a read error. V gene TRBV4-2 combines with J gene TRBJ2-7; D ambiguous. From germline, CDR1 is LGHNA and CDR2 YNFKEQ. The CDR3 runs 12 residues. This chain's CDR3 is CASSQDPYEQYF. Here the CDR3 DNA reads TGTGCCAGCAGCCAAGACCCCTATGAGCAGTACTTC.

This clone was seen more than once but under ten times. The chain links TRBV2 to TRBJ2-3; TRBD2 aligns across 7 bases. V dropped 6 bases and J dropped 0; count of bases not matched to a gene: 3. Germline lookup yields CDR1 SNHLY and CDR2 FYNNEI. The CDR3 extends over 14 amino acids. DNA for the CDR3: TGTGCCAGCAGGTTTAGCGGGAGCACAGATACGCAGTATTTT. Translated, it gives CASRFSGSTDTQYF.

This clone turned up a few times. The DNA for the CDR3 is TGTGCCAGCAGCCAGGTCAGCGGGGGAGAGCAGTACTTC. The encoded protein is CASSQVSGGEQYF. The gene calls are TRBV4-2 and TRBJ2-7, with 8 nucleotides matching TRBD2. V dropped 3 bases and J dropped 7; count of bases not matched to a gene: 5. The germline V gene encodes CDR1 LGHNA and CDR2 YNFKEQ. The CDR3 is made up of 13 amino acids.

J is TRBJ1-2 and V is TRBV11-2; 8 nucleotides agree with TRBD1. This CDR3 contains 13 residues. Germline CDR1 reads SGHAT; CDR2 reads FQNNGV. The V gene end was trimmed by 4 bases and the J gene end by 8 bases; junction bases not matched to a gene: 6. The CDR3 DNA follows: TGTGCCAGCAGCTCGGACAGGGAAGAGGGCTACACCTTC. Encoded protein: CASSSDREEGYTF. Based on the CDR3 plus reference TRBV11-2 and TRBJ1-2, the full variable domain is EAGVAQSPRYKIIEKRQSVAFWCNPISGHATLYWYQQILGQGPKLLIQFQNNGVVDDSQLPKDRFSAERLKGVDSTLKIQPAKLEDSAVYLCASSSDREEGYTFGSGTRLTVV.

The rearrangement joins TRBV27 to TRBJ2-7; no firm D call. Germline CDR1 MNHEY, CDR2 SMNVEV (reference sequence). V was pared by 0 bases and J by 5 bases, with 14 bases between. This CDR3 has 15 amino acids. In DNA form, the CDR3 reads TGTGCCAGCAGTTTATCGGTTGGCATGCGGAACGAGCAGTACTTC. Its translation: CASSLSVGMRNEQYF.

The chain carries TRBV2 and TRBJ1-1; 7 bases fit TRBD1. The CDR3 contains 11 residues. The V segment lost 6 bases and the J segment 8 bases; nucleotides outside the gene matches: 3. Per the germline V gene, CDR1 is SNHLY and CDR2 is FYNNEI. CDR3 nucleotide sequence: TGTGCCAGCAGAAGGACAGGAGAAGCTTTCTTT. Amino acid sequence: CASRRTGEAFF.